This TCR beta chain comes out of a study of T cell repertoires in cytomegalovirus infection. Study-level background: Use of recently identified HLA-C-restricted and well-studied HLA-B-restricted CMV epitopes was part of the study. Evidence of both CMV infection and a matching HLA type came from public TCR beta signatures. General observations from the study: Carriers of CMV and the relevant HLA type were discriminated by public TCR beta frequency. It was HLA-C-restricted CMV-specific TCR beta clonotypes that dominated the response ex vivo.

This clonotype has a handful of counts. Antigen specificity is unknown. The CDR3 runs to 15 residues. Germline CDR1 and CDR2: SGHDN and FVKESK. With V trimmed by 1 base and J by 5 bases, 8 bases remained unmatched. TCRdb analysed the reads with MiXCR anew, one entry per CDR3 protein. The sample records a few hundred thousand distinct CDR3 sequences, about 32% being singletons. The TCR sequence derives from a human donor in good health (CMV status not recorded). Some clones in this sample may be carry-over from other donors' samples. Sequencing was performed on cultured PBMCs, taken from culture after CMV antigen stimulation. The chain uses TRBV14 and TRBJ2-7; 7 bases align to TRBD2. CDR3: CASSQVSWRENEQYF. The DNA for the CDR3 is TGTGCCAGCAGCCAAGTGTCCTGGCGGGAGAACGAGCAGTACTTC.